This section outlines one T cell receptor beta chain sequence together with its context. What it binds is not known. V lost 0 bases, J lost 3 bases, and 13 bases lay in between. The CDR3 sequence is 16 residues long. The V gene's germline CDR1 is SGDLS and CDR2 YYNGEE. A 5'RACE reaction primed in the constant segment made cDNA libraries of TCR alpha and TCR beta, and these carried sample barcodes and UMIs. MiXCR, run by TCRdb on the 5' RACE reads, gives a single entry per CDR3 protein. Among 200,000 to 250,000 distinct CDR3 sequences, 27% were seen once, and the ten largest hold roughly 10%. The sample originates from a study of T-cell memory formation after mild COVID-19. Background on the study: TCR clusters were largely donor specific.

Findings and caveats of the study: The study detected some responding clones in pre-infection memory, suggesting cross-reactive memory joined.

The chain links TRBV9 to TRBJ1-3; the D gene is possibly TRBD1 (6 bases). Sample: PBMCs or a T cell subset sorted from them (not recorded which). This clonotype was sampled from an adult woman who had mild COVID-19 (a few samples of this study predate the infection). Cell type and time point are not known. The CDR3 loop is CASSVGNRVDGNTIYF. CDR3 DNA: TGTGCCAGCAGCGTAGGCAACAGGGTCGATGGAAACACCATATATTTT.